The present T cell receptor beta chain was sequenced within a study of T cell changes during pregnancy in multiple sclerosis. Assay used: immunoSEQ multiplex PCR; TCRdb lists only in-frame clones, some missing. This table holds over 55,000 clones, 70% to 90% found once. Germline CDR1 SGHAT, CDR2 FQDESV (reference sequence). The V segment lost 5 bases and the J segment 2 bases; nucleotides outside the gene matches: 5. The CDR3 length is 15 residues. The clonotype comes from a female donor with multiple sclerosis, enrolled in a pregnancy study. The chain is built from TRBV11-1 and TRBJ2-2; 7 bases are shared with TRBD1. The starting material was peripheral blood, obtained in the first trimester of pregnancy. In nucleotides, the CDR3 is TGTGCCAGCAGCCCACAGGGGATAAACACCGGGGAGCTGTTTTTT. Protein: CASSPQGINTGELFF.